Presented here are 17 T cell receptor beta chains from one specimen sequenced in a study of naive and memory T cell subsets. Two oligonucleotides, mixed equimolar, formed the beta constant-region primer covering TRBC1 and TRBC2. The ligated cDNA underwent four PCR rounds using SP2 and nested alpha and beta constant-region primers. TCRdb passed the UMI-ligation and nested PCR reads through MiXCR, listing each CDR3 protein once. The sample has 85,000 or so distinct CDR3 sequences, roughly 9.2% seen once. The sequenced sample consisted of naive CD8+ T cells from blood. The receptors stem from a human donor in good health.

In its sample, this clonotype was seen many times. The CDR3 is CASSYGDRDIPEAFF. DNA for the CDR3: TGTGCCAGCAGTTATGGGGACAGGGATATCCCTGAAGCTTTCTTT. The chain joins TRBV12-3 or TRBV12-4 to TRBJ1-1, with 9 positions matching TRBD1. V was pared by 4 bases and J by 6 bases, with 9 bases of the junction left unmatched. There are 15 residues in the CDR3.

The chain couples TRBV6-5 to TRBJ2-1; 9 bases are a match to TRBD1. Germline assignment: CDR1 MNHEY and CDR2 SVGAGI. This CDR3 comprises 15 residues. Losses at the gene ends were 6 bases for V and 4 bases for J; bases not matched to a gene: 7. CDR3 region: CASSTTGGQYNEQFF. The CDR3 DNA reads as TGTGCCAGCAGCACGACAGGGGGGCAATACAATGAGCAGTTCTTC.

This clonotype was found a few times. The chain is built from TRBV7-9 and TRBJ2-5; 10 nucleotides match TRBD1. The CDR3 totals 14 residues. V gave up 6 bases and J gave up 3 bases; unmatched junction bases: 4. Germline V gene data show CDR1 as SEHNR and CDR2 as FQNEAQ (reference sequence). As DNA, the CDR3 is TGTGCCAGCAGGCCAGGACAGGGGGAAGAGACCCAGTACTTC. This encodes CASRPGQGEETQYF. The variable domain in full, completed from reference TRBV7-9 and TRBJ2-5, reads DTGVSQNPRHKITKRGQNVTFRCDPISEHNRLYWYRQTLGQGPEFLTYFQNEAQLEKSRLLSDRFSAERPKGSFSTLEIQRTEQGDSAMYLCASRPGQGEETQYFGPGTRLLVL.

The chain couples TRBV19 to TRBJ1-4; D remains ambiguous. Germline-derived CDR1 and CDR2 are LNHDA and SQIVND (reference sequence). The CDR3 totals 15 residues. Trimming cost V 0 bases and J 7 bases, with 12 bases left between them. The CDR3 nucleotides read TGTGCCAGTAGTATAGATCGGCGGATTGCTGAAAAACTGTTTTTT. Its translation: CASSIDRRIAEKLFF.

The J gene is TRBJ2-2, the V gene TRBV7-8; 7 positions match TRBD2. From germline, CDR1 is SGHVS and CDR2 FQNEAQ. Trimming at V came to 5 bases and at J to 7 bases, leaving 7 bases not matched to a gene. This CDR3 comprises 14 residues. CDR3 in DNA: TGTGCCAGCAGCATATCTAGCGGAGGCGGGGAGCTGTTTTTT. The encoded protein is CASSISSGGGELFF.

The sample holds many counts of this clonotype. The chain uses TRBV4-1 and TRBJ2-7; TRBD1 aligns across 9 bases. V gave up 3 bases and J gave up 3 bases; unmatched junction bases: 9. This CDR3 is 16 amino acids long. The germline gives CDR1 MGHRA, CDR2 YSYEKL. The CDR3 nucleotides read TGCGCCAGCAGCCAGAGAGCCGGGACAGGGATCTACGAGCAGTACTTC. This translates into CASSQRAGTGIYEQYF.

In its sample, this clonotype was seen a few times. The chain recombines TRBV30 with TRBJ2-7; D gene ambiguous. Looked up from germline, CDR1 is GTSNPN and CDR2 is SVGIG (reference sequence). This CDR3 spans 13 amino acids. V lost 2 bases to trimming and J lost 2 bases, with 10 bases between them. The CDR3 DNA sequence: TGTGCCTGGAGTCTCCCTAGGGCCTACGAGCAGTACTTC. Translating it yields CAWSLPRAYEQYF.

J is TRBJ2-3 and V is TRBV7-8; the match to TRBD2 covers 9 bases. Germline assignment: CDR1 SGHVS and CDR2 FQNEAQ. V trimming: 10 bases; J trimming: 7 bases; junction bases outside the gene matches: 21. This CDR3 is 17 amino acids long. The CDR3: CATLAGPAVSSENTQYF. The CDR3 coding sequence is TGTGCCACCCTAGCGGGACCCGCAGTCTCTTCCGAGAATACGCAGTATTTT. Supplemented by reference TRBV7-8 and TRBJ2-3, the full variable domain reads GAGVSQSPRYKVAKRGQDVALRCDPISGHVSLFWYQQALGQGPEFLTYFQNEAQLDKSGLPSDRFFAERPEGSVSTLKIQRTQQEDSAVYLCATLAGPAVSSENTQYFGPGTRLTVL.

This clonotype was detected a few times. V usage is TRBV4-2 and J usage is TRBJ1-4; D is unclear. The CDR3 is 15 amino acids. Germline V gene sequence: CDR1 LGHNA, CDR2 YNFKEQ. V was pared by 4 bases and J by 4 bases, with 13 bases between. This CDR3 reads CASSLGEEGNEKLFF. CDR3 DNA sequence: TGTGCCAGCAGCCTCGGTGAGGAGGGTAATGAAAAACTGTTTTTT.

This clonotype was picked up many times. The chain is built from TRBV9 and TRBJ2-3, with 7 bases that match TRBD1. Germline lookup yields CDR1 SGDLS and CDR2 YYNGEE. V dropped 3 bases and J dropped 0; count of bases not matched to a gene: 4. The CDR3 covers 15 residues. The CDR3 DNA follows: TGTGCCAGCAGCGCCGAGGGACAGAGCACAGATACGCAGTATTTT. The encoded protein is CASSAEGQSTDTQYF.

This clonotype occurred many times. J is TRBJ1-1 and V is TRBV27, with D uncertain. Between the trimmed V and J ends, which lost 3 bases and 7 bases, there was a span of 12 bases. Germline V gene sequence: CDR1 MNHEY, CDR2 SMNVEV (reference sequence). This CDR3 comprises 13 residues. This chain's CDR3 is CASSFGLWDEAFF. The CDR3 nucleotides are TGTGCCAGCAGTTTCGGCCTTTGGGATGAAGCTTTCTTT.

The sample holds a few counts of this clonotype. V and J are TRBV15 and TRBJ1-4, with 9 positions matching TRBD1. This CDR3 spans 15 amino acids. J gave up 6 bases and V 5 bases, and 7 bases lay outside the gene matches. Germline values: CDR1 LNHNV, CDR2 YYDKDF (reference sequence). In DNA form, the CDR3 reads TGTGCCACCAGCGGTGGGGGACAGGGAGATGAAAAACTGTTTTTT. Residues: CATSGGGQGDEKLFF.

This chain uses TRBV6-5 with TRBJ2-2; 7 nucleotides line up with TRBD1. The germline V gene encodes CDR1 MNHEY and CDR2 SVGAGI. The CDR3 has 13 amino acids. The V gene end was trimmed by 2 bases and the J gene end by 6 bases; junction bases not matched to a gene: 0. The CDR3 loop is CASSYGTAGELFF. The CDR3 DNA reads TGTGCCAGCAGTTACGGGACAGCCGGGGAGCTGTTTTTT.

At least ten counts were recorded for this clonotype. This sequence joins TRBV27 and TRBJ2-3, with TRBD2 identical over 10 bases. V was pared by 5 bases and J by 6 bases, with 8 bases of the junction left unmatched. The CDR3 runs to 15 residues. In germline, CDR1 is MNHEY, CDR2 SMNVEV (reference sequence). Here the CDR3 DNA reads TGTGCCAGCAGTCCGACTAGCGGGTTTGGGGATACGCAGTATTTT. It specifies CASSPTSGFGDTQYF.

This clonotype was picked up a small number of times. J is TRBJ1-5 and V is TRBV9; 9 nucleotides match TRBD1. Germline CDR1 and CDR2: SGDLS and YYNGEE. CDR3 size: 15 residues. With 3 bases clipped from V and 6 bases from J, the junction kept 7 bases outside the gene matches. As DNA, the CDR3 is TGTGCCAGCAGCGCAAGCGGACAGGGGTCTCAGCCCCAGCATTTT. It specifies CASSASGQGSQPQHF.

This clonotype has only a few counts. CDR3 nucleotide sequence: TGTGCCAGCAGCTTAGTTCAGGGGAACACCGGGGAGCTGTTTTTT. Translation: CASSLVQGNTGELFF. This chain links TRBV7-9 with TRBJ2-2, with D maybe TRBD1 (5 bases). This CDR3 has 15 amino acids. V lost 1 base and J 1 base, leaving 7 bases between the germline ends. Per germline, CDR1 SEHNR and CDR2 FQNEAQ (reference sequence).

This clonotype was picked up a small number of times. This chain joins TRBV25-1 and TRBJ1-1; D gene uncertain. Germline assignment: CDR1 MGHDK and CDR2 SYGVNS. V lost 2 bases to trimming and J lost 2 bases, with 6 bases between them. This CDR3 has 13 amino acids. CDR3 loop: CASSERVNTEAFF. Written as DNA, the CDR3 is TGTGCCAGCAGTGAAAGGGTAAACACTGAAGCTTTCTTT.